This entry features one TCR beta chain sequence. This entry comes from a study of cytomegalovirus exposure and HLA in healthy donors. Sequencing used immunoSEQ multiplex PCR; TCRdb keeps in-frame clones, though not all of them. The repertoire holds about 330,000 clones, with around 87% as singletons. Germline CDR1 reads KGHSH; CDR2 reads LQKENI. CDR3 length: 14 amino acids. Deletions cut 4 bases from V and 3 bases from J, with 13 bases between. J is TRBJ2-7 and V is TRBV18; maybe TRBD2 (5 bases). The sequence was collected from a woman aged 25 to 39 in good health and CMV-seropositive. The sequencing sample was made of PBMCs. The CDR3 loop reads CASSRIGLLYEQYF. The CDR3 DNA reads as TGTGCCAGCTCACGGATCGGACTGCTCTACGAGCAGTACTTC.